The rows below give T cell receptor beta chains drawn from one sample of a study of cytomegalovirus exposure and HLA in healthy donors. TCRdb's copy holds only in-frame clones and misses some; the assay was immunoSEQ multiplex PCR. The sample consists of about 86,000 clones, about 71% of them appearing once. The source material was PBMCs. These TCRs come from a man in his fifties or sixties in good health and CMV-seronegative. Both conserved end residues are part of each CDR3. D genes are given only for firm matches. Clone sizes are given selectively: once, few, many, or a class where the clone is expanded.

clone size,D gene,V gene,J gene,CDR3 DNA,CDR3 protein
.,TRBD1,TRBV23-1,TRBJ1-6,TGCGCCAGCAGTCAATCGAGGCCGGGACAGGGGGTTTCACCCCTCCACTTT,CASSQSRPGQGVSPLHF
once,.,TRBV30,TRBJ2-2,TGTGCCTGGAGCCTAATTGGGCAGACAGGCGGGGAGCTGTTTTTT,CAWSLIGQTGGELFF
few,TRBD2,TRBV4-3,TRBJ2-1,TGCGCCAGCAGCCAAGATAGCGGGGGGGTTTACAATGAGCAGTTCTTC,CASSQDSGGVYNEQFF
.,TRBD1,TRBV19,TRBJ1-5,TGTGCCAGTAGTACCGGGACAGGGACTGGCCAGCCCCAGCATTTT,CASSTGTGTGQPQHF
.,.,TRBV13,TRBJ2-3,TGTGCCAGCAGCTTAAGTCTCAGGACTACCGTACGACTACAATACACAGATACGCAGTATTTT,CASSLSLRTTVRLQYTDTQYF
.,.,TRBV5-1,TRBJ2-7,TGCGCCAGCACCCAAGACTTTAACGAGCAGTACTTC,CASTQDFNEQYF
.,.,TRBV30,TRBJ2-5,TGTGCCTGGGCCGGGACTGGGGCCGGAGAGACCCAGTACTTC,CAWAGTGAGETQYF
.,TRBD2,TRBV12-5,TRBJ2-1,TGTGCTAGTGGCCCTCCCATAGCGGGGGGTCGCAATGAGCAGTTCTTC,CASGPPIAGGRNEQFF
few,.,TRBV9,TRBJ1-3,TGTGCCAGCAGCGCGTTATCAGGAGGAAACACCATATATTTT,CASSALSGGNTIYF
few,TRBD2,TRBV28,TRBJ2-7,TGTGCCAGCAGTGAACCGGGACTAGCGGGAAACTACGAGCAGTACTTC,CASSEPGLAGNYEQYF
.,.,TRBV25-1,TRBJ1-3,TGTGCCAGCAGTGATCTCGGGATTAACGGAAACACCATATATTTT,CASSDLGINGNTIYF
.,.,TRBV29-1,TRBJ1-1,TGCAGCGGCCGCAAGGGGTCTCCCGACACTGAAGCTTTCTTT,CSGRKGSPDTEAFF
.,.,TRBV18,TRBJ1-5,TGTGCCAGCTCACTCGGGACATCGAATCAGCCCCAGCATTTT,CASSLGTSNQPQHF
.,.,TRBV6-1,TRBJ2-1,TGTGCCAGCAGCCCCGTCAGGGGCCCCAATGAGCAGTTCTTC,CASSPVRGPNEQFF
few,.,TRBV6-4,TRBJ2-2,TGTGCCAGCAGTGATATAGGGGACACCGGGGAGCTGTTTTTT,CASSDIGDTGELFF
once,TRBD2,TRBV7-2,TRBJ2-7,TGTGCCAGCAGCCCGGGACTAGCGGGGGGGAGGAACGAGCAGTACTTC,CASSPGLAGGRNEQYF
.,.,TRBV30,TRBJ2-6,TGTGCCTGGAGTTTGGGGGGTGCCAGCTCTGGGGCCAACGTCCTGACTTTC,CAWSLGGASSGANVLTF
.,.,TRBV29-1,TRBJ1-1,TGCAGCGTTAGCGGAACACTTAAGGGCACTGAAGCTTTCTTT,CSVSGTLKGTEAFF
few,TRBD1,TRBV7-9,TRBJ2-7,TGTGCCAGCAGCGATACCCAGGGGGTACGTGACGAGCAGTACTTC,CASSDTQGVRDEQYF
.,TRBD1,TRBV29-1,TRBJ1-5,TGCAGCGTCGGGACAGGGGATCATCAGCCCCAGCATTTT,CSVGTGDHQPQHF